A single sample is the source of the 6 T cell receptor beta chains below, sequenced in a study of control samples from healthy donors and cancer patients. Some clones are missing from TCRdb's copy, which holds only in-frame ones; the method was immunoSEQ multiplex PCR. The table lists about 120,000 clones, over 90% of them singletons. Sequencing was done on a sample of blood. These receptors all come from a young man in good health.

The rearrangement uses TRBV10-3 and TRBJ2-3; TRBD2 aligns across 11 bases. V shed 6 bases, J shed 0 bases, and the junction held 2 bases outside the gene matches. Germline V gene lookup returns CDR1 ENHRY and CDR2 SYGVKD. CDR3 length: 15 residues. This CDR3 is CAIRGTSGSTDTQYF. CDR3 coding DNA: TGTGCCATCAGGGGGACTAGCGGTAGCACAGATACGCAGTATTTT.

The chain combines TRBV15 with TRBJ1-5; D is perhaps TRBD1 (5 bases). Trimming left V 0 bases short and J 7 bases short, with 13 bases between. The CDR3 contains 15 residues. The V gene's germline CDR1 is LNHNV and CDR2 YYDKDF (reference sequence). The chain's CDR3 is CATSREHQDTQPQHF. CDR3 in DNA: TGTGCCACCAGCAGAGAGCACCAGGACACACAGCCCCAGCATTTT.

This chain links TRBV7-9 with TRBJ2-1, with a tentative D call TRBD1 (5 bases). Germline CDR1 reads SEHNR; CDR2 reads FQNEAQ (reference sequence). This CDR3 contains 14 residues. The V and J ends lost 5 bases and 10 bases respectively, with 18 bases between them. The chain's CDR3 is CASSQSFFSGEQFF. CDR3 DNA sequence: TGTGCCAGCAGCCAATCATTTTTTTCAGGGGAGCAGTTCTTC.

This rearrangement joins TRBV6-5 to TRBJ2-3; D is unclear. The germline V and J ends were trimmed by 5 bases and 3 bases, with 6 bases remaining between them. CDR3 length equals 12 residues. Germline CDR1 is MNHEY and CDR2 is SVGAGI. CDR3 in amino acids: CASSRRTDTQYF. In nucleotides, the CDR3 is TGTGCCAGCAGTCGCCGTACAGATACGCAGTATTTT.

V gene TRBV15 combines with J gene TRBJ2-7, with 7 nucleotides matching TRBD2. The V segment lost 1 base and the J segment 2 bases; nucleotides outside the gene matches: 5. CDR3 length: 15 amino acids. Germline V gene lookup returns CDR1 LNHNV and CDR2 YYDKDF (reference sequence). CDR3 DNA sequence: TGTGCCACCAGCAGAGCGGGAGGTATGACCTACGAGCAGTACGTC. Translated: CATSRAGGMTYEQYV.

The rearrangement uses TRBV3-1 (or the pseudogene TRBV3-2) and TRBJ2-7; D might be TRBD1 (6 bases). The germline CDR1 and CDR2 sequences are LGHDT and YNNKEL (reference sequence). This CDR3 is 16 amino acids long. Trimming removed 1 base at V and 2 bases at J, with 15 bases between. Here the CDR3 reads CASSQAGHRETYEQYF. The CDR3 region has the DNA TGTGCCAGCAGCCAAGCTGGTCACAGGGAGACCTACGAGCAGTACTTC.